A selection of T cell receptor beta chains follows, all from one sample in a study of post-analysis software for immune sequencing data. Each CDR3 protein gets one entry after TCRdb re-called the PCR reads with MiXCR. The sample has 650,000 to 850,000 distinct CDR3 sequences; around 46% are singletons. Sequences were obtained from blood. These receptors were collected from a girl under 18 with multiple sclerosis. Both conserved end residues are part of each CDR3. The D gene is left open where the match is weak. A clone size is listed for some rows: how often the clone was seen (once, few, many), or a class if it is expanded.

>TRBJ2-1|13|NA|NA|TRBV12-3/TRBV12-4
TGTGCCAGCAGGGGGTCTAGTGTCCATGAGCAGTTCTTC
CASRGSSVHEQFF
>TRBJ2-7|19|NA|few|TRBV20-1
TGCAGTGCTAGAGACAACCTGGAGGTAATGGGGAAGAGGTTTAGCGAGCAGTACTTC
CSARDNLEVMGKRFSEQYF
>TRBJ2-3|15|TRBD1|NA|TRBV13
TGTGCCAGCAGGACTCCGGGACAGGGGACAGATACGCAGTATTTT
CASRTPGQGTDTQYF
>TRBJ2-2|14|NA|few|TRBV6-1
TGTGCCAGCCCCAGCGGAGCGAACACCGGGGAGCTGTTTTTT
CASPSGANTGELFF
>TRBJ2-7|15|NA|NA|TRBV6-2/TRBV6-3
TGTGCCAGCAGTTTCCCAGCGGGCCCAACCTACGAGCAGTACTTC
CASSFPAGPTYEQYF
>TRBJ1-2|17|NA|NA|TRBV21-1
TGTGCCAGCAGCCGCCGGGACAGGGAGGACCGAAACTATGGCTACACCTTC
CASSRRDREDRNYGYTF
>TRBJ2-7|15|TRBD2|NA|TRBV13
TGTGCCAGCAGCTTAGGTGGTAGCGGGAGTAGCGAGCAGTACTTC
CASSLGGSGSSEQYF
>TRBJ2-5|17|NA|NA|TRBV3-1
TGTGCCAGCAGCCAGACCCGCCTGGGTCGGGTGGCAAAGACCCAGTACTTC
CASSQTRLGRVAKTQYF
>TRBJ1-2|13|NA|few|TRBV18
TGTGCCAGCTCACCACCGCCCAGGGATGGCTACACCTTC
CASSPPPRDGYTF
>TRBJ2-7|14|NA|NA|TRBV30
TGTGCCTGGGGAGGACTGAATAGCTTCTACGAGCAGTACTTC
CAWGGLNSFYEQYF
>TRBJ2-7|15|NA|NA|TRBV11-1
TGTGCCAGCAGCTTAGCAGCGGGTTGGAACTACGAGCAGTACTTC
CASSLAAGWNYEQYF
>TRBJ2-7|12|NA|NA|TRBV28
TGTGCCAGCAGTGTCGCTCGGTACGAGCAGTACTTC
CASSVARYEQYF
>TRBJ2-1|12|TRBD2|NA|TRBV20-1
TGCACGGGCGAGCGGGAAAACAATGAGCAGTTCTTC
CTGERENNEQFF
>TRBJ2-5|14|TRBD2|NA|TRBV13
TGTGCCAGCAGCCAAGAGACTAGCGGAGAGACCCAGTACTTC
CASSQETSGETQYF
>TRBJ2-1|15|NA|NA|TRBV24-1
TGTGCCACCAGTGATTACTCGGTGGGCAACAATGAGCAGTTCTTC
CATSDYSVGNNEQFF
>TRBJ2-3|15|TRBD2|few|TRBV11-2
TGTGCCAGCAGCCAGACTAGCGGGAGAGCAGATACGCAGTATTTT
CASSQTSGRADTQYF
>TRBJ2-5|15|NA|few|TRBV7-8
TGTGCCAGCAGCTTAGCGGACAGTTTGAGCGAGGCCCAGTACTTC
CASSLADSLSEAQYF
>TRBJ2-3|14|NA|NA|TRBV3-1
TGTGCCAGCAGCCGGGCGTGGGGCACAGATACGCAGTATTTT
CASSRAWGTDTQYF
>TRBJ2-5|12|NA|NA|TRBV7-2
TGTGCCAGCAGCTCCCTCCTAGAGACCCAGTACTTC
CASSSLLETQYF
>TRBJ2-3|15|TRBD2|few|TRBV12-3/TRBV12-4
TGTGCCAGCAGCACAGCGGGAGACTTGAGGGGTACGCAGTATTTT
CASSTAGDLRGTQYF
>TRBJ2-3|14|NA|NA|TRBV11-3
TGTGCCAGCAGTCTCGGACGAGGGCAAGATACGCAGTATTTT
CASSLGRGQDTQYF
>TRBJ1-2|14|TRBD1|NA|TRBV29-1
TGCAGCGTTGACCCTGACAGGGCTAACTATGGCTACACCTTC
CSVDPDRANYGYTF
>TRBJ2-7|13|NA|few|TRBV4-1
TGCGCCAGCAGCCAAGCTGACAGAGACGAGCAGTACTTC
CASSQADRDEQYF
>TRBJ1-5|15|NA|once|TRBV2
TGTGCCAGCAGCGGGGGGCCATCCTTCAATCAGCCCCAGCATTTT
CASSGGPSFNQPQHF
>TRBJ2-1|18|TRBD2|few|TRBV15
TGTGCCACCAGCAGAGTTCAGGGGACTAGCGGGAGGTGGGATGAGCAGTTCTTC
CATSRVQGTSGRWDEQFF
>TRBJ2-3|15|NA|NA|TRBV12-3/TRBV12-4
TGTGCCAGCAGCCATACTTCGTCGAGCACAGATACGCAGTATTTT
CASSHTSSSTDTQYF
>TRBJ1-2|17|NA|NA|TRBV7-9
TGTGCCAGCAGCTTGGGCAGAGGGGCAGGGGATAACTATGGCTGCACCTTC
CASSLGRGAGDNYGCTF
>TRBJ2-7|12|NA|few|TRBV5-6
TGTGCCAGCACTTCGGGTGGCTCCGAGCAGTACTTC
CASTSGGSEQYF
>TRBJ1-1|14|NA|few|TRBV9
TGTGCCAGCAGCGTAGGACAGAAGAACACTGAAGCTTTCTTT
CASSVGQKNTEAFF
>TRBJ2-7|15|NA|NA|TRBV6-5
TGTGCCAGCAGTTCGACGGGAAGGTGGTTGTACGAGCAGTACTTC
CASSSTGRWLYEQYF
>TRBJ1-5|13|NA|many|TRBV4-1
TGCGCCAGCAGCCAAGACAGCAATCAGCCCCAGCATTTT
CASSQDSNQPQHF
>TRBJ2-4|13|NA|NA|TRBV5-1
TGCGCCAGCAGCTTGGAGGATGCACCTGAGCAGTACTTC
CASSLEDAPEQYF
>TRBJ2-7|14|NA|NA|TRBV12-3/TRBV12-4
TGTGCCAGCAGTTTCACCGGGACCTACTACGAGCAGTACTTC
CASSFTGTYYEQYF
>TRBJ1-3|13|NA|NA|TRBV7-2
TGTGCCAGCAGCTTCCAATCTGGAAACACCATATATTTT
CASSFQSGNTIYF
>TRBJ2-5|15|TRBD2|NA|TRBV11-3
TGTGCCAGCAGCTTGAAACTAGCGGGGAAAGAGACCCAGTACTTC
CASSLKLAGKETQYF
>TRBJ2-1|16|TRBD2|NA|TRBV6-2/TRBV6-3
TGTGCCAGCAGTTACACCGGACTAGGGGCTTACAATGAGCAGTTCTTC
CASSYTGLGAYNEQFF
>TRBJ2-4|15|NA|few|TRBV20-1
TGCAGTGCCGAGACTAGTCTAGGAGGCAAAAACATTCAGTACTTC
CSAETSLGGKNIQYF
>TRBJ2-3|13|TRBD2|few|TRBV28
TGTGCCAGCCAAGCGGGAGGCACAGATACGCAGTATTTT
CASQAGGTDTQYF
>TRBJ2-7|12|NA|once|TRBV6-5
NA
CASSFLAGEQYF
>TRBJ1-1|16|TRBD1|few|TRBV5-1
TGCGCCAGCCGGGCGACAGGGAACGGTCTGAACACTGAAGCTTTCTTT
CASRATGNGLNTEAFF
>TRBJ1-5|15|NA|many|TRBV12-3/TRBV12-4
TGTGCCAGCAGTCAACGGACTATTAGCAATCAGCCCCAGCATTTT
CASSQRTISNQPQHF
>TRBJ2-1|15|TRBD2|NA|TRBV5-1
TGCGCCAGCAGCTTGATGAGCGGGAGCCTCAATGAGCAGTTCTTC
CASSLMSGSLNEQFF
>TRBJ2-4|14|TRBD2|NA|TRBV7-2
TGTGCCAGCAGCCTTCTAGCGGGAGGATGGGAGCAGTACTTC
CASSLLAGGWEQYF
>TRBJ2-3|15|TRBD2|NA|TRBV11-2
TGTGCCAGCAGCTCTAGCGGGAGGGCCGGAGATACGCAGTATTTT
CASSSSGRAGDTQYF
>TRBJ2-3|14|NA|NA|TRBV9
TGTGCCAGCAGCGTAGCTGGGGTCACAGATACGCAGTATTTT
CASSVAGVTDTQYF
>TRBJ2-3|16|TRBD2|once|TRBV20-1
TGCAGTGCTACCTCTCGGATAGCGGGAAGCACAGATACGCAGTATTTT
CSATSRIAGSTDTQYF
>TRBJ2-3|13|NA|many|TRBV7-8
TGTGCCAGCAGCTTAGGACGGCAAGATACGCAGTATTTT
CASSLGRQDTQYF
>TRBJ2-3|16|TRBD2|NA|TRBV5-1
TGCGCCAGCAGCTTGGGGGGTAGCGGGACGGCAGATACGCAGTATTTT
CASSLGGSGTADTQYF
>TRBJ2-7|15|TRBD2|NA|TRBV5-1
TGCGCCAGCAGCTTGGAAGCGGGAGTAATCTACGAGCAGTACTTC
CASSLEAGVIYEQYF
>TRBJ2-7|18|TRBD2|NA|TRBV9
TGTGCCAGCAGCCCCCGGGGAGTAGCGGGAGCTGGGTCCTACGAGCAGTACTTC
CASSPRGVAGAGSYEQYF